The text below deals with one T cell receptor (beta chain). The sample is drawn from a study of blood T cell repertoires in COVID-19. Study context: The study drew acute and convalescent COVID-19 samples from the United States, Italy and Spain. The analysed material was cDNA or gDNA that came from T cells, B-cell-depleted T cells, or PBMCs.

The CDR3 spans 17 residues. V lost 3 bases and J lost 6, with 22 bases in between. Germline V gene lookup returns CDR1 MGHDK and CDR2 SYGVNS. In the original analysis: The authors estimated nucleated cell counts from reference gene primer amplification. Sequencing was performed with immunoSEQ multiplex PCR; in TCRdb, only in-frame clones are kept and a portion is missing. V and J calls and clone size are those listed in that table; D and trimming were worked out from the DNA. The sample holds 110,000 to 150,000 clones; around 87% are singletons and the top ten take approximately 2.8%. The chain links TRBV25-1 to TRBJ2-3, with a weak D call TRBD2 (6 bases). This TCR came from a woman in her sixties or seventies with active COVID-19. Specimen: peripheral blood. In DNA, the CDR3 is TGTGCCAGCAGTGATTTGATGGGAGGAGTTGGGGGGGATACGCAGTATTTT. Amino acid sequence: CASSDLMGGVGGDTQYF.